Here is one T cell receptor beta chain with its context. The target of this receptor is not known. Base qualities are not provided; no much larger clone lies one nucleotide away. The CDR3 covers 16 residues, taking in both the cysteine and the phenylalanine. Of all the DNA, just the CDR3 is kept, 48 bases in frame from base 1. CDR1 and CDR2, per the germline V gene, are SGHRS and YFSETQ. At the junction V is shortened by 0 bases and J by 1 base, with 13 bases in between. The CDR3 regions of human TCRbeta chains were analyzed by immunosequencing. Per the source publication's procedure: Repertoire TCRs were matched against a reference library of SARS-CoV-2-specific TCRs generated with the MIRA antigen-specificity platform. Breadth meant the fraction of unique TCRs that were SARS-CoV-2-associated, whereas depth meant the fraction of total T cells that were SARS-CoV-2-associated. Using the MIRA data, each spike-specific TCR was mapped to the spike region that the TCR reacts to and placed in a CD4 or CD8 class. Log10-transformed breadth and depth values were compared by one-way ANOVA with Sidak's multiple comparisons tests. TCRdb mirrors the immuneACCESS table, restricted to in-frame sequences. Some clones are absent from its copies; in checked studies, under half trace to an unresolved V gene, and the reason for the others is unknown. Clonal size and the V and J genes are those of that table, whereas D and trimming came from the DNA. In all, the sample holds 130,000 to 150,000 clones, and roughly 80% of those were seen once. The ten biggest clones cover approximately 4% of the sample.

This specimen comes from a study of T cell responses to AZD1222 COVID-19 vaccine (dated by TCRdb to the early 2020s). Study-level background: TCR sequencing covered more than 230 trial participants: 200 to 210 given two doses of AZD1222 and about 26 given two doses of MenACWY control vaccine. Trial participants were enrolled by age into subgroups of 18-55, 56-69 and 70-plus years, and 148, 28 and 57 TCR-sequenced participants, respectively, were included in these subgroups.

Explained via the paper, the time point label denotes: baseline before first vaccination. What the treatment or condition label conveys for this sample: meningococcal conjugate vaccine given as trial control. The vaccinee samples were drawn from two UK trials, COV001 and COV002, one of which was a single-blind randomized controlled phase 2/3 trial testing AZD1222 (ChAdOx1 nCoV-19) in healthy adults. For TCRbeta chain sequencing, PBMC samples from trial participants were taken at day 0 and at day 28 after the second dose. What the study reported, not specific to this receptor: Because no samples from the day 14 peak response were available, repertoires could be characterized only after the peak T cell response. The 56-69-year group was small, and its depth increase did not reach significance, likely because of low power. Participants were mostly white British and included more females than males, and it was suggested by the authors that clonal diversity may have been underestimated. Nearly half of unique spike-specific TCRs reportedly recognized epitopes outside regions mutated in the B.1.351 and B.1.1.7 variants. CD4 TCRs associated with the vaccine covered the entire spike protein, and the dominant responses were in regions 160-218 and 743-854. Conclusions about previously exposed vaccinees were limited because only six or seven AZD1222 recipients were SARS-CoV-2 seropositive at baseline. After two AZD1222 doses, spike-specific TCR breadth and depth were significantly higher than at day 0 and than in MenACWY recipients.

The receptor's source is an adult in good health. The sequencing used peripheral blood, collected on day 0 of MenACWY control vaccination. This receptor chain uses TRBV5-1 and TRBJ1-1; the D segment could be TRBD1, given 6 matching bases. The CDR3: CASSLVGGRGNTEAFF. The base sequence is TGCGCCAGCAGCTTGGTGGGGGGCCGTGGGAACACTGAAGCTTTCTTT.